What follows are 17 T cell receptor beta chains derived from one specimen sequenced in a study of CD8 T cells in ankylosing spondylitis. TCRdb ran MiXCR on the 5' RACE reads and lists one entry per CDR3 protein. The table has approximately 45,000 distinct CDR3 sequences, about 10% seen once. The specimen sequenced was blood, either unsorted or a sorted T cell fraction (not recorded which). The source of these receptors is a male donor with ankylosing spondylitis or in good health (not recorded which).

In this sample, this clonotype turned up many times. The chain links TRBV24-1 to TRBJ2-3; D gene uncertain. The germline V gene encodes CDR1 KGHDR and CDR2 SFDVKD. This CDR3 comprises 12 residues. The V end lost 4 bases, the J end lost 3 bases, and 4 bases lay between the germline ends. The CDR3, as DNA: TGTGCCACCAGTGACCCAACAGATACGCAGTATTTT. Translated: CATSDPTDTQYF.

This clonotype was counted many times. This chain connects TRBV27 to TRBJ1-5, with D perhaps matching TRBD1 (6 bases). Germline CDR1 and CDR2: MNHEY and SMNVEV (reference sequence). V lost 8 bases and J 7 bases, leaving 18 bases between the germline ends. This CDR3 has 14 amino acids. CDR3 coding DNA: TGTGCCAGCCCGGAGGCAGGGGAATTCCAGCCCCAGCATTTT. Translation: CASPEAGEFQPQHF.

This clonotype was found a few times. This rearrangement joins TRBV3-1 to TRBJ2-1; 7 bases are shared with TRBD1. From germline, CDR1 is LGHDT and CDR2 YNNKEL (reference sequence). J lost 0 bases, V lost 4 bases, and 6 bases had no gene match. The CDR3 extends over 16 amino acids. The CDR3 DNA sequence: TGTGCCAGCAGCCCCGACAGGGATTACTCCTACAATGAGCAGTTCTTC. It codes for CASSPDRDYSYNEQFF.

Here the CDR3 DNA reads TGCGCCAGCAGCACGACAGGGGCCGTATCCTACGAGCAGTACTTC. Its protein is CASSTTGAVSYEQYF. The J gene is TRBJ2-7, the V gene TRBV5-1; 8 bases match TRBD1. Germline CDR1 SGHRS, CDR2 YFSETQ. This CDR3 has 15 residues. With V trimmed by 4 bases and J by 1 base, 7 bases remained unmatched.

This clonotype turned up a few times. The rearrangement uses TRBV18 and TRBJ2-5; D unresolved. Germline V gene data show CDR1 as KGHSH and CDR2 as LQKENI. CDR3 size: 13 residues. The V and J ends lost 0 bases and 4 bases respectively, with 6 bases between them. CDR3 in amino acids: CASSPPSSETQYF. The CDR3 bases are TGTGCCAGCTCACCACCCTCTTCAGAGACCCAGTACTTC.

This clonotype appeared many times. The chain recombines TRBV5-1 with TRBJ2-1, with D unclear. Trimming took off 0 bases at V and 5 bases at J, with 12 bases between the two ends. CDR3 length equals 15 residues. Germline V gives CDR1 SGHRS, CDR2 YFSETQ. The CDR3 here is CASSLVGETNNEQFF. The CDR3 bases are TGCGCCAGCAGCTTGGTTGGAGAGACCAACAATGAGCAGTTCTTC. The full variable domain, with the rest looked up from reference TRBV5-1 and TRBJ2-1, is KAGVTQTPRYLIKTRGQQVTLSCSPISGHRSVSWYQQTPGQGLQFLFEYFSETQRNKGNFPGRFSGRQFSNSRSEMNVSTLELGDSALYLCASSLVGETNNEQFFGPGTRLTVL.

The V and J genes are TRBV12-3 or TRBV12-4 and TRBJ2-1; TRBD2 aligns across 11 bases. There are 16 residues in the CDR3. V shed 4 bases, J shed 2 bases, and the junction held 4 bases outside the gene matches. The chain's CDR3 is CASSSGTSGTYNEQFF. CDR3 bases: TGTGCCAGCAGTTCGGGGACTAGCGGAACCTACAATGAGCAGTTCTTC.

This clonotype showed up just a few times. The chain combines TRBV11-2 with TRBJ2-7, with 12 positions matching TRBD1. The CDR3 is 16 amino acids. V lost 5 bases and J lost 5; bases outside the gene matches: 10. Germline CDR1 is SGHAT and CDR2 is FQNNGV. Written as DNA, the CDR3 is TGTGCCAGCAGCCTCATTAGGGGACAGGGGGCGGACGAGCAGTACTTC. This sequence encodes CASSLIRGQGADEQYF.

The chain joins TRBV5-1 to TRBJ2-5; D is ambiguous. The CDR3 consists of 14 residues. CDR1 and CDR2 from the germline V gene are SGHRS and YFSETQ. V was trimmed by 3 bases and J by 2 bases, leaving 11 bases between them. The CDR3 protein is CASSSTTKQETQYF. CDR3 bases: TGCGCCAGCAGCTCAACAACAAAGCAAGAGACCCAGTACTTC.

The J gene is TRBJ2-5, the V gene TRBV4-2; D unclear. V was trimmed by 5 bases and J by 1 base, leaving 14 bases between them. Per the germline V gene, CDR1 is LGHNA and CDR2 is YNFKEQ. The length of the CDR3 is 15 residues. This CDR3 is CASSARRSPQETQYF. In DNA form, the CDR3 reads TGTGCCAGCAGCGCACGACGGTCCCCCCAAGAGACCCAGTACTTC.

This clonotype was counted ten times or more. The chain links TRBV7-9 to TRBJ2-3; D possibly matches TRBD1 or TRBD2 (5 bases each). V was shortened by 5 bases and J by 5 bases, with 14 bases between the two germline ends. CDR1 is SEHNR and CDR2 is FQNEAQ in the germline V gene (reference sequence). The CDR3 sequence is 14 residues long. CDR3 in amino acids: CASSQWGSGDTQYF. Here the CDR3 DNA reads TGTGCCAGCAGCCAATGGGGGAGTGGAGATACGCAGTATTTT. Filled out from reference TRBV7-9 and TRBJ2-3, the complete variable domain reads DTGVSQNPRHKITKRGQNVTFRCDPISEHNRLYWYRQTLGQGPEFLTYFQNEAQLEKSRLLSDRFSAERPKGSFSTLEIQRTEQGDSAMYLCASSQWGSGDTQYFGPGTRLTVL.

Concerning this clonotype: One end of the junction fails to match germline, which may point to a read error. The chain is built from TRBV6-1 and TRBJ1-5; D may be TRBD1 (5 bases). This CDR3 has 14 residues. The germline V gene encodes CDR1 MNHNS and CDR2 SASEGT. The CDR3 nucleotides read TGTGCCAGCAGTCCACCAGGGACTAATCGGCCCCAGCATTTT. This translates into CASSPPGTNRPQHF.

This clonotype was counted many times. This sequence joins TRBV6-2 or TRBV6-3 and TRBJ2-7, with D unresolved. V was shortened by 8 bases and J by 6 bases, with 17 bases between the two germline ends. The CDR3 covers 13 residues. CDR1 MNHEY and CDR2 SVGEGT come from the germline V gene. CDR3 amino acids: CASRISNWGEQYF. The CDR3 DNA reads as TGTGCCAGCCGAATCAGCAACTGGGGCGAGCAGTACTTC.

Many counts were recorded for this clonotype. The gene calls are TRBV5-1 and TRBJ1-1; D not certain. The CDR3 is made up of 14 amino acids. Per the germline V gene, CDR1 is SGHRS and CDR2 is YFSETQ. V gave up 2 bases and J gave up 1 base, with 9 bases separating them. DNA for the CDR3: TGCGCCAGCAGCTTTAACTTCAGGAACACTGAAGCTTTCTTT. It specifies CASSFNFRNTEAFF.

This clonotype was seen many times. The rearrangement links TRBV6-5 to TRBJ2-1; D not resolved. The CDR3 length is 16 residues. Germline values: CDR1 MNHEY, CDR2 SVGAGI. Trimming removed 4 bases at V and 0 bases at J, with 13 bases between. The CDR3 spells CASSFDSVRSYNEQFF. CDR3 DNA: TGTGCCAGCAGTTTCGACTCAGTTCGCTCCTACAATGAGCAGTTCTTC.

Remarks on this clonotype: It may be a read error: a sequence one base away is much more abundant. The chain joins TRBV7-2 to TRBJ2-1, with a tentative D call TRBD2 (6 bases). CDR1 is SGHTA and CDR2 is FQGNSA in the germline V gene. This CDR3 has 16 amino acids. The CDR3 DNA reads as TGTGCCAGCAACTTATCGTACGGGGGATATCGCAATGAGCAGTTCTTC. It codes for CASNLSYGGYRNEQFF. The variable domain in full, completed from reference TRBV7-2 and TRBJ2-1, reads GAGVSQSPSNKVTEKGKDVELRCDPISGHTALYWYRQSLGQGLEFLIYFQGNSAPDKSGLPSDRFSAERTGGSVSTLTIQRTQQEDSAVYLCASNLSYGGYRNEQFFGPGTRLTVL.

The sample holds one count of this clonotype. CDR3 in amino acids: CASSERGEIDTQYF. CDR3 coding DNA: TGTGCCAGCAGTGAGCGGGGGGAAATAGATACGCAGTATTTT. The chain uses TRBV28 and TRBJ2-3; 9 nucleotides align to TRBD2. The CDR3 length is 14 residues. After removal of 5 bases from V and 5 bases from J, the junction contained 5 bases not matched to a gene. Looked up from germline, CDR1 is MDHEN and CDR2 is SYDVKM.